This TCR beta chain was recorded in a study of T cells in Graves' hyperthyroidism and ophthalmopathy. At least 3 on the Clinical Activity Score was recorded for ophthalmopathy patients, who also had NOSPECS grade at least 4 and duration under 3 months. Germline V gene data show CDR1 as MDHEN and CDR2 as SYDVKM. V lost 8 bases and J lost 7; bases outside the gene matches: 12. The CDR3 runs 15 residues. RNA transcripts gave rise to amplified TCR beta CDR3 regions. Using the HTBI primer set, a first-round RT-PCR was run on the TCR CDR3. One entry per CDR3 protein results from TCRdb running MiXCR on the multiplex PCR reads. The sample has 490,000 or so distinct CDR3 sequences, less than 20% seen once.

Sample: blood. The V and J genes are TRBV28 and TRBJ2-1; 9 nucleotides line up with TRBD2. This clonotype originated in a man in his forties or fifties with Graves' ophthalmopathy. The CDR3 reads CASQRGGRAGNEQFF. CDR3 coding DNA: TGTGCCAGCCAACGGGGCGGGAGGGCCGGGAATGAGCAGTTCTTC.